This TCR beta chain was identified during a study of blood T cell repertoires in COVID-19. Across the study: Material from acute and convalescent COVID-19 was sourced from the United States, Italy and Spain. Nucleic acid was either cDNA or gDNA, and it came from T cells, B-cell-depleted T cells, or PBMCs.

During active infection, Seattle patients enrolled and were then monitored through disease. Method: immunoSEQ multiplex PCR; TCRdb's copy keeps in-frame clones and lacks some. The sample gives about 300,000 clones, 70% to 90% of which show up once; approximately 1.6% is in the top ten. V shed 2 bases and J shed 6 bases, with 17 bases lying between them. The germline V gene has CDR1 MGHRA and CDR2 YSYEKL. This CDR3 contains 16 residues. The rearrangement joins TRBV4-1 to TRBJ2-1; D may be TRBD1 (8 bases). Sequences were obtained from peripheral blood. The source is a woman younger than 45 with COVID-19, enrolled during active disease. The CDR3: CASSQTGGAQPNEQFF. CDR3 coding DNA: TGCGCCAGCAGCCAAACAGGGGGGGCGCAACCCAATGAGCAGTTCTTC.